A selection of T cell receptor beta chains follows, all from one sample in a study of identifying expanded T cells in peripheral blood. Here immunoSEQ multiplex PCR was the method, and the copy in TCRdb shows in-frame clones only, minus some. The table lists about 78,000 clones, about 83% of them singletons. The source material was blood. These receptors came from a person between 18 and 75 years old in good health. The CDR3 runs from the conserved cysteine through the conserved F or W. A D gene is named only where the DNA matches it firmly. Size values are once, few and many counts, or a class for expanded clones, and some rows have none.

>TRBJ2-5|TRBD2|NA|TRBV5-1
TGCGCCAGCAGCTTGGGGGGACTAGCGTCCCTCCAAGAGACCCAGTACTTC
CASSLGGLASLQETQYF
>TRBJ2-2|NA|NA|TRBV27
TGTGCCAGCAGGCCGGGGAACACCGGGGAGCTGTTTTTT
CASRPGNTGELFF
>TRBJ2-7|NA|NA|TRBV21-1
TGTGCCAGCAGCAACGCGGGGTTTTCCTACGAGCAGTACTTC
CASSNAGFSYEQYF
>TRBJ1-1|NA|NA|TRBV28
TGTGCCAGCAGTCGTCAGGGTCGGACTGAAGCTTTCTTT
CASSRQGRTEAFF
>TRBJ2-3|NA|NA|TRBV5-5
TGTGCCAGCAGCACCGCAGGGGAGGCAGATACGCAGTATTTT
CASSTAGEADTQYF
>TRBJ1-5|TRBD1|NA|TRBV9
TGTGCCAGCAGCGTAGCCGACAGGGGCGATCAGCCCCAGCATTTT
CASSVADRGDQPQHF
>TRBJ1-5|NA|once|TRBV6-1
TGTGCCAGCAGTGGGGACATCCTCAATCAGCCCCAGCATTTT
CASSGDILNQPQHF
>TRBJ1-2|NA|NA|TRBV4-2
TGTGCCAGCAGCCCACAAGGGACGGTTCATTATGGCTACACCTTC
CASSPQGTVHYGYTF
>TRBJ2-3|TRBD1|NA|TRBV30
TGTGCCTGGAGTATGGGGACAGGGGGGACAGATACGCAGTATTTT
CAWSMGTGGTDTQYF
>TRBJ2-7|NA|few|TRBV11-3
TGTGCCAGCAGCTCCGACCGATACCCCTCGGGGGTGCAGTACTTC
CASSSDRYPSGVQYF
>TRBJ1-1|TRBD1|NA|TRBV25-1
TGTGCCAGCAGTGGACAGGGAAATACTGAAGCTTTCTTT
CASSGQGNTEAFF
>TRBJ1-2|TRBD1|NA|TRBV7-9
TGTGCCAGCAGCTTAACTGGGACAGGGGCCCACTATGGCTACACCTTC
CASSLTGTGAHYGYTF
>TRBJ2-3|NA|NA|TRBV7-2
TGTGCCAGCAGCTTGGGCCTAGCGTCAGATACGCAGTATTTT
CASSLGLASDTQYF
>TRBJ2-1|NA|NA|TRBV6-5
TGTGCCAGCAGTGCCGGGGCTCCCTACAATGAGCAGTTCTTC
CASSAGAPYNEQFF
>TRBJ1-5|NA|once|TRBV6-5
TGTGCCAGCAGCCCTGGGCTTAGCAATCAGCCCCAGCATTTT
CASSPGLSNQPQHF
>TRBJ2-1|NA|NA|TRBV29-1
TGCAGCGTTGAAAGGGACAAAGACAATGAGCAGTTCTTC
CSVERDKDNEQFF
>TRBJ2-2|TRBD2|NA|TRBV25-1
TGTGCCAGCAGTGCCACTAGCGGGAGAAGTCGGAGCACCGGGGAGCTGTTTTTT
CASSATSGRSRSTGELFF
>TRBJ2-5|NA|NA|TRBV27
TGTGCCAGCAGTTCCTTGCAGGGGAACTACCAAGAGACCCAGTACTTC
CASSSLQGNYQETQYF
>TRBJ2-3|TRBD1|NA|TRBV9
TGTGCCAGCAGCGTAACGGACAGGGTCGACACAGATACGCAGTATTTT
CASSVTDRVDTDTQYF
>TRBJ2-1|TRBD2|NA|TRBV9
TGTGCCAGCAGCTCAGAGGGGACTAGCGGGAGAGAGCAGTTCTTC
CASSSEGTSGREQFF
>TRBJ1-2|TRBD1|NA|TRBV5-1
TGCGCCAGCAGCCCCCGGACAGGGGGCGGCTATGGCTACACCTTC
CASSPRTGGGYGYTF
>TRBJ2-7|TRBD1|NA|TRBV19
TGTGCCAGTAGTATAGCGGGACAGGGGGCCTACGAGCAGTACTTC
CASSIAGQGAYEQYF
>TRBJ2-2|TRBD1|NA|TRBV7-3
TGTGCCAGCAGCTTTGCAGGGGGCGCCTTGGGAGCAGGCACCGGGGAGCTGTTTTTT
CASSFAGGALGAGTGELFF
>TRBJ1-1|NA|NA|TRBV14
TGTGCCAGCAGCCGGACGGGCACTGAAGCTTTCTTT
CASSRTGTEAFF
>TRBJ1-4|NA|NA|TRBV30
TGTGCCTGGAGTGTAGGTGAACAGGGTGAAAAACTGTTTTTT
CAWSVGEQGEKLFF
>TRBJ1-4|TRBD1|few|TRBV7-8
TGTGCCAGCAGGTCGGCAGGGGGTGGCAATGAAAAACTGTTTTTT
CASRSAGGGNEKLFF
>TRBJ2-2|TRBD1|NA|TRBV18
TGTGCCAGCTCAGGACAGGGCCACACCGGGGAGCTGTTTTTT
CASSGQGHTGELFF
>TRBJ2-7|NA|NA|TRBV27
TGTGCCACCCAACCGTTGGCGGGTGGCTACGAGCAGTACTTC
CATQPLAGGYEQYF
>TRBJ1-2|NA|NA|TRBV20-1
TGCAGTGCTAACGGGGACTATGGCTACACCTTC
CSANGDYGYTF
>TRBJ2-2|TRBD1|NA|TRBV28
TGTGCCAGCAGGTCACTTGGACAGGGGGCTTTTGGCGGGGAGCTGTTTTTT
CASRSLGQGAFGGELFF
>TRBJ2-1|TRBD1|many|TRBV15
TGTGCCACCAGCGAAGACAGGGGCTCCTACAATGAGCAGTTCTTC
CATSEDRGSYNEQFF
>TRBJ2-5|TRBD2|NA|TRBV7-2
TGTGCCAGCAGCCCAGCGGGGGGAGAGACCCAGTACTTC
CASSPAGGETQYF
>TRBJ2-7|NA|NA|TRBV29-1
TGCAGCGTCTTGGGACTTCTATCCTACGAGCAGTACTTC
CSVLGLLSYEQYF
>TRBJ1-4|TRBD1|NA|TRBV7-7
TGTGCTAGCAGCCCCGACAGGGGTGAAAAACTGTTTTTT
CASSPDRGEKLFF
>TRBJ2-1|NA|NA|TRBV6-6
TGTGCCAGCAGCCAGGGAAATGAGCAGTTCTTC
CASSQGNEQFF
>TRBJ1-2|TRBD1|NA|TRBV28
TGTGCCAGCAGTCTGGGACAGGGGGCCCTCTCGATTTATGGCTACACCTTC
CASSLGQGALSIYGYTF
>TRBJ2-7|NA|NA|TRBV4-3
TGCGCCAGCAGCCAAGCTCCAACAGGGCCCTACGAGCAGTACTTC
CASSQAPTGPYEQYF
>TRBJ2-1|NA|NA|TRBV27
TGTGCCAGCAGCACAACCCTCCGGGACTGGCAGAATGAGCAGTTCTTC
CASSTTLRDWQNEQFF
>TRBJ1-4|TRBD1|NA|TRBV5-1
TGCGCCAGCAGCTGGGGACAGGGGACAACTAATGAAAAACTGTTTTTT
CASSWGQGTTNEKLFF
>TRBJ1-2|TRBD1|few|TRBV29-1
TGCAGCGTTGAAGATTCATTGCGGACAGGGAAGATAAGTAACTATGGCTACACCTTC
CSVEDSLRTGKISNYGYTF
>TRBJ2-7|NA|NA|TRBV20-1
TGCAGTGCTGCGCAAAGGGACGAGCAGTACTTC
CSAAQRDEQYF
>TRBJ1-4|NA|once|TRBV5-1
TGCGCCAGCAGCCCGGGGAACGGGGCAGGCCTTAATGAAAAACTGTTTTTT
CASSPGNGAGLNEKLFF
>TRBJ2-5|NA|NA|TRBV28
TGTGCCAGCCCTCCGGCCCTAGGTCGGCAAGAGACCCAGTACTTC
CASPPALGRQETQYF
>TRBJ1-3|NA|NA|TRBV28
TGTGCCAGCAGCCCCCGGCCCCTTACGGGGGGAAACACCATATATTTT
CASSPRPLTGGNTIYF
>TRBJ1-1|TRBD1|many|TRBV5-8
TGTGCCAGCAGCTTAAACAGGGGTCATGTTCTGGACACTGAAGCTTTCTTT
CASSLNRGHVLDTEAFF
>TRBJ2-5|NA|NA|TRBV7-2
TGTGCCAGCAGCTCGCAATATGGGGGTGGGGTTCAAGAGACCCAGTACTTC
CASSSQYGGGVQETQYF
>TRBJ2-2|TRBD2|NA|TRBV7-2
TGTGCCAGCAGCTTAGCAATCGGGTTAGCGGGAGGGTCGGACACCGGGGAGCTGTTTTTT
CASSLAIGLAGGSDTGELFF
>TRBJ2-3|TRBD2|NA|TRBV27
TGTGCCAGCAGTCCGGGACTAGGAGGCACAGATACGCAGTATTTT
CASSPGLGGTDTQYF
>TRBJ2-7|NA|NA|TRBV28
TGTGCCAGCAGTTTCGGGCGGGGTCCCTACGAGCAGTACTTC
CASSFGRGPYEQYF
>TRBJ2-5|TRBD1|NA|TRBV5-1
TGCGCCAGCAGCTTGAGCGACAGGGGGCGAGAGACCCAGTACTTC
CASSLSDRGRETQYF
>TRBJ2-3|TRBD2|NA|TRBV5-1
TGCGCCAGCAGCCTTGGACTAGACACAGATACGCAGTATTTT
CASSLGLDTDTQYF